This T cell receptor beta chain was identified during a study of blood T cell repertoires in COVID-19. Overall study context: T cells, B-cell-depleted T cells, or PBMCs supplied cDNA or gDNA.

This CDR3 contains 16 residues. Losses at the gene ends were 3 bases for V and 4 bases for J; bases not matched to a gene: 10. Germline-derived CDR1 and CDR2 are LGHDT and YNNKEL (reference sequence). In the source study's methods: Nucleated cell counts were estimated from reference gene primer amplification. This table comes from immunoSEQ multiplex PCR, and its TCRdb copy is limited to in-frame clones, with some not included. V and J calls and clone size are copied from that table; D and trimming were computed from the DNA. Of roughly 430,000 clones listed, 70% to 90% are singletons. Participant-reported clinical history was the basis for cohort assignment.

This chain links TRBV3-1 (or the pseudogene TRBV3-2) with TRBJ2-7; TRBD1 aligns across 9 bases. Sequencing was performed on PBMCs or T cells enriched from blood (not recorded which). This clonotype was sampled from a middle-aged woman with acute COVID-19. The CDR3 sequence: CASSQDSGTGFYEQYF. CDR3 nucleotides: TGTGCCAGCAGCCAGGACTCCGGGACAGGGTTTTACGAGCAGTACTTC.